The 32 T cell receptor beta chains below were found in one sample sequenced in a study of beta chain features in type 1 diabetes. The whole isolated RNA underwent reverse transcription, so sequencing captured expressed TCRB transcripts. Profiling relied on immunoSEQ multiplex PCR, and the TCRdb table lists in-frame clones only, not all of them. The sample includes hundreds of thousands of clones, roughly 16% of them seen just once. The sequenced sample was naive CD4+ T cells from blood. These receptors were obtained from a man younger than 35 in good health.

For this clone: A junction boundary mismatches the germline segment, possibly from a read error. The chain couples TRBV7-9 to TRBJ2-7; 7 nucleotides match TRBD1. Germline CDR1 is SEHNR and CDR2 is FQNEAQ (reference sequence). The CDR3 is 13 amino acids. CDR3 amino acids: CASSLTTQQGRHF. The CDR3 DNA is TGTGCCAGCAGCTTAACAACACAACAGGGGAGACACTTC.

The CDR3 DNA sequence: TGTGCCAGCAGTTTCGGCTTCATAGCCAAAAACATTCAGTACTTC. It is translated as CASSFGFIAKNIQYF. The genes are TRBV28 and TRBJ2-4, with D uncertain. V was clipped by 3 bases and J by 0 bases, with 9 bases between them. The CDR3 extends over 15 amino acids. CDR1 MDHEN and CDR2 SYDVKM come from the germline V gene.

The chain couples TRBV5-5 to TRBJ1-1, with 9 bases fitting TRBD1. Germline lookup yields CDR1 SGHKS and CDR2 YYEKEE (reference sequence). V was pared by 3 bases and J by 6 bases, with 12 bases of the junction left unmatched. The CDR3 loop spans 16 amino acids. CDR3 amino acids: CASSSRTGQGMSEAFF. As DNA, the CDR3 is TGTGCCAGCAGCTCCCGGACCGGACAGGGGATGTCTGAAGCTTTCTTT.

This clone was counted between two and nine times. The gene calls are TRBV5-4 and TRBJ2-5; 7 bases match TRBD1. The J call may be faulty, since TRBJ2-7 better matches the DNA end. This CDR3 has 15 residues. Germline values: CDR1 SGHNT, CDR2 YYREEE (reference sequence). CDR3 in amino acids: CASSGRQGRAYEQYF. The CDR3 DNA is TGTGCCAGCAGCGGCAGACAGGGAAGGGCCTACGAGCAGTACTTC.

The chain has TRBV6-1 and TRBJ2-5; the D is unclear. The CDR3 has 14 amino acids. Germline V gene sequence: CDR1 MNHNS, CDR2 SASEGT. The V gene lost 1 base and the J gene lost 1 base, with 7 bases spanning the gap. The CDR3, as DNA: TGTGCCAGCAGTGAAGGGCGTTTCCAAGAGACCCAGTACTTC. This codes for CASSEGRFQETQYF.

This clone was recorded a few times. The V call is TRBV5-5, the J call TRBJ2-7, with D maybe TRBD2 (7 bases). Trimming took 4 bases from V and 3 from J, leaving 32 bases between them. Germline CDR1 and CDR2: SGHKS and YYEKEE (reference sequence). The CDR3 is 20 residues long. The CDR3 DNA is TGTGCCAGCAGCCGCGCAAGTCCGCCCGGAGGGCAGGGGAGGGGCTACGAGCAGTACTTC. Residues: CASSRASPPGGQGRGYEQYF.

This clone was counted a few times. This chain uses TRBV5-1 with TRBJ2-5, with 8 bases that match TRBD1. Germline CDR1 and CDR2: SGHRS and YFSETQ. The CDR3 is 14 amino acids. The J segment lost 4 bases and the V segment lost 4 bases, leaving 6 bases of the junction unmatched. The CDR3, as DNA: TGCGCCAGCAGCACCGGAGGACAGGGAGAGACCCAGTACTTC. Translated, it gives CASSTGGQGETQYF.

This clone was counted between two and nine times. Other DNA sequences of this sample code for an identical CDR3. The chain links TRBV5-1 to TRBJ2-5; D gene unclear. CDR1 and CDR2 from the germline V gene are SGHRS and YFSETQ. V was cut by 0 bases and J by 5 bases, with 8 bases left in between. The CDR3 has 13 amino acids. In nucleotides, the CDR3 is TGCGCCAGCAGCTTGGGAGTACAGGAGACCCAGTACTTC. Its protein product is CASSLGVQETQYF.

Here the CDR3 DNA reads TGTGCTTCCCTTAAGCACGGTGTGGTAGAGGGGGGCTATGGCTACACCTTC. Translated, it gives CASLKHGVVEGGYGYTF. The rearrangement links TRBV27 to TRBJ1-2, with D perhaps matching TRBD1 (6 bases). The CDR3 has 17 residues. Germline V gene lookup returns CDR1 MNHEY and CDR2 SMNVEV (reference sequence).

This clone has just a few counts. The V call is TRBV5-4, the J call TRBJ2-2; perhaps D is TRBD1 or TRBD2 (6 bases each). The ends were cut back, 1 base at V and 2 bases at J, with 15 bases in the middle. The germline V gene has CDR1 SGHNT and CDR2 YYREEE (reference sequence). This CDR3 region has 17 residues. CDR3 in amino acids: CASSLLGFGGNTGELFF. As DNA, the CDR3 is TGTGCCAGCAGCTTGCTGGGTTTCGGGGGCAACACCGGGGAGCTGTTTTTT.

The CDR3 nucleotides are TGCGCCAGCAGCCAAGATCTGCAGGCTAGCACAGATACGCAGTATTTT. Protein product: CASSQDLQASTDTQYF. This chain connects TRBV4-3 to TRBJ2-3; D is ambiguous. With 0 bases removed from V and 0 bases from J, the gap between germline ends came to 10 bases. There are 16 residues in the CDR3. Germline CDR1 and CDR2: LGHNA and YSLEER.

A few counts support this clone. J is TRBJ1-2 and V is TRBV30; D gene unclear. The length of the CDR3 is 17 residues. Trimming pared 3 bases from V and 2 bases from J, leaving 22 bases between. Germline V lookup: CDR1 GTSNPN, CDR2 SVGIG (reference sequence). CDR3: CAWRRASRRVANYGYTF. The CDR3 DNA is TGTGCCTGGAGAAGGGCTTCTAGGAGGGTTGCGAACTATGGCTACACCTTC.

The chain couples TRBV5-1 to TRBJ2-1, with 7 positions matching TRBD2. Trimming at V came to 1 base and at J to 6 bases, leaving 10 bases not matched to a gene. Germline V lookup: CDR1 SGHRS, CDR2 YFSETQ. The CDR3 consists of 16 residues. The CDR3 nucleotides are TGCGCCAGCAGCTTGAGGGCGGGAGCTGGGTCCAATGAGCAGTTCTTC. Amino acid sequence: CASSLRAGAGSNEQFF.

This clone was recorded at least ten times. This sequence joins TRBV14 and TRBJ2-7; a weak D match, TRBD2 (5 bases). The ends were cut back, 3 bases at V and 10 bases at J, with 13 bases in the middle. The CDR3 spans 12 residues. Germline-derived CDR1 and CDR2 are SGHDN and FVKESK. CDR3 region: CASSHRTHLQYF. The CDR3 DNA is TGTGCCAGCAGCCACCGGACTCATCTACAGTACTTC.

The chain is built from TRBV19 and TRBJ2-7, with TRBD1 identical over 8 bases. V gave up 8 bases and J gave up 5 bases; unmatched junction bases: 8. The V gene's germline CDR1 is LNHDA and CDR2 SQIVND (reference sequence). The CDR3 length is 13 residues. CDR3 sequence reads: CASGNRGINEQYF. DNA for the CDR3: TGTGCCAGTGGAAACAGGGGGATCAACGAGCAGTACTTC.

A remark on this clone: This same CDR3 is encoded by further DNA sequences in the sample. The J gene is TRBJ2-3, the V gene TRBV28; D not certain. Germline values: CDR1 MDHEN, CDR2 SYDVKM. The CDR3 contains 12 residues. Trimming took off 2 bases at V and 2 bases at J, with 2 bases between the two ends. CDR3 loop: CASSLPTDTQYF. Written as DNA, the CDR3 is TGTGCCAGCAGTTTACCCACAGATACGCAGTATTTT.

This clone has more than one count but fewer than ten. The chain joins TRBV10-3 to TRBJ1-2, with D possibly being TRBD1 (6 bases). The CDR3 consists of 15 residues. V lost 0 bases, J lost 4 bases, and 12 bases lay in between. From germline, CDR1 is ENHRY and CDR2 SYGVKD. CDR3 bases: TGTGCCATCAGTGAGTCTGGGGGGCTATCCTATGGCTACACCTTC. This translates into CAISESGGLSYGYTF.

The gene calls are TRBV30 and TRBJ1-5; TRBD1 might be the D (6 bases). The CDR3 extends over 14 amino acids. Trimming removed 0 bases from V and 4 bases from J, with 10 bases in between. Germline lookup yields CDR1 GTSNPN and CDR2 SVGIG (reference sequence). The CDR3 DNA reads TGTGCCTGGAGTGTATCTACAGGGAATCAGCCCCAGCATTTT. This sequence encodes CAWSVSTGNQPQHF.

V and J are TRBV6-5 and TRBJ2-3; no clear D gene. The CDR3 sequence is 14 residues long. Germline-derived CDR1 and CDR2 are MNHEY and SVGAGI. Between the trimmed V and J ends, which lost 2 bases and 2 bases, there was a span of 8 bases. CDR3 coding DNA: TGTGCCAGCAGTTACGCGGCAGCCACAGATACGCAGTATTTT. Protein: CASSYAAATDTQYF.

This chain uses TRBV5-4 with TRBJ1-5; D is undetermined. Germline loops: CDR1 SGHNT, CDR2 YYREEE (reference sequence). The CDR3 sequence is 12 residues long. The V gene lost 2 bases and the J gene lost 4 bases, with 4 bases spanning the gap. CDR3 protein: CASSFGNQPQHF. CDR3 DNA: TGTGCCAGCAGCTTTGGTAATCAGCCCCAGCATTTT.

This clone has only a few counts. The V call is TRBV7-9, the J call TRBJ2-7, with D possibly TRBD2 on 7 matching bases. This CDR3 is 16 amino acids long. Per germline, CDR1 SEHNR and CDR2 FQNEAQ (reference sequence). Trimming shortened V by 5 bases and J by 3 bases, and 20 bases separated the two germline ends. CDR3 bases: TGTGCCAGCAGCCCTAGAGCGGGACACGGCAGCTACGAGCAGTACTTC. Translation: CASSPRAGHGSYEQYF.

The genes are TRBV5-4 and TRBJ1-2; a possible D gene is TRBD1 (6 bases). The V gene lost 0 bases and the J gene lost 5 bases, with 14 bases spanning the gap. The CDR3 length is 15 residues. Germline V gives CDR1 SGHNT, CDR2 YYREEE (reference sequence). CDR3 protein: CASSLAGGGSYGYTF. CDR3 nucleotide sequence: TGTGCCAGCAGCTTGGCGGGGGGCGGGAGTTATGGCTACACCTTC.

This rearrangement joins TRBV10-3 to TRBJ2-7, with TRBD2 matching over 12 bases. V lost 10 bases and J lost 5; bases outside the gene matches: 12. The CDR3 totals 15 residues. From germline, CDR1 is ENHRY and CDR2 SYGVKD. CDR3 amino acids: CATRGTSGRGDEQYF. The CDR3, as DNA: TGTGCCACAAGAGGGACTAGCGGGCGAGGGGACGAGCAGTACTTC.

In its sample, this clone was seen a few times. The J gene is TRBJ1-2, the V gene TRBV7-9; 7 nucleotides line up with TRBD1. The CDR3 has 15 residues. The trim removed 2 bases at V and 4 bases at J, leaving 7 bases unmatched. Germline lookup yields CDR1 SEHNR and CDR2 FQNEAQ (reference sequence). CDR3 region: CASSLLGGATYGYTF. CDR3 DNA: TGTGCCAGCAGCTTACTAGGGGGCGCAACCTATGGCTACACCTTC.

In its sample, this clone was seen a few times. The V gene is TRBV11-3, the J gene TRBJ2-1; D not resolved. Between the trimmed V and J ends, which lost 5 bases and 3 bases, there was a span of 8 bases. Germline-derived CDR1 and CDR2 are SGHNT and YENEEA. The CDR3 consists of 13 residues. The CDR3 sequence: CASSVSFYNEQFF. CDR3 bases: TGTGCCAGCAGCGTAAGCTTCTACAATGAGCAGTTCTTC.

This clone was recorded a few times. The chain couples TRBV5-1 to TRBJ2-7; no reliable D call. In germline, CDR1 is SGHRS, CDR2 YFSETQ. The CDR3 runs 14 residues. Trimming took 1 base from V and 0 from J, leaving 8 bases between them. The CDR3 region has the DNA TGCGCCAGCAGCTTGAAAATGAGCTCCTACGAGCAGTACTTC. It codes for CASSLKMSSYEQYF.

The sample holds a few counts of this clone. The gene calls are TRBV9 and TRBJ2-1; 7 nucleotides line up with TRBD1. CDR1 and CDR2 from the germline V gene are SGDLS and YYNGEE. This CDR3 is built from 14 residues. V shed 0 bases, J shed 9 bases, and the junction held 6 bases outside the gene matches. The CDR3 region is CASSVVGRGIEQFF. For the CDR3, the DNA is TGTGCCAGCAGCGTAGTTGGCAGGGGGATTGAGCAGTTCTTC.

This clone was recorded once. The V gene is TRBV11-3, the J gene TRBJ2-3; TRBD2 matches 10 bases. V dropped 8 bases and J dropped 6; count of bases not matched to a gene: 5. The CDR3 is 13 amino acids. Per the germline V gene, CDR1 is SGHNT and CDR2 is YENEEA. The CDR3 DNA reads TGTGCCAGCGCTAGCGGGAGATCCGATACGCAGTATTTT. It translates to CASASGRSDTQYF.

V and J are TRBV11-2 and TRBJ2-5; tentatively, D is TRBD1 (5 bases). Per the germline V gene, CDR1 is SGHAT and CDR2 is FQNNGV. This CDR3 contains 14 residues. The ends were cut back, 1 base at V and 2 bases at J, with 8 bases in the middle. The CDR3 DNA sequence: TGTGCCAGCAGCTTAGGACAGCAACAAGAGACCCAGTACTTC. It codes for CASSLGQQQETQYF.

This clone has only a few counts. This chain uses TRBV2 with TRBJ1-2; unclear D gene. CDR1 SNHLY and CDR2 FYNNEI come from the germline V gene. The V and J ends lost 7 bases and 4 bases respectively, with 10 bases between them. This CDR3 region has 12 residues. Here the CDR3 DNA reads TGTGCCAGCACCGCCGACATCTATGGCTACACCTTC. Translated: CASTADIYGYTF.

The CDR3 sequence: CATSRDWTSGREQFF. The CDR3 DNA reads TGTGCCACCAGCAGAGATTGGACTAGCGGGAGGGAGCAGTTCTTC. V and J are TRBV15 and TRBJ2-1; 14 positions agree with TRBD2. CDR1 is LNHNV and CDR2 is YYDKDF in the germline V gene (reference sequence). V trimming: 0 bases; J trimming: 10 bases; junction bases outside the gene matches: 2. The CDR3 is made up of 15 amino acids. Full variable domain (rest looked up from reference TRBV15 and TRBJ2-1): DAMVIQNPRYQVTQFGKPVTLSCSQTLNHNVMYWYQQKSSQAPKLLFHYYDKDFNNEADTPDNFQSRRPNTSFCFLDIRSPGLGDTAMYLCATSRDWTSGREQFFGPGTRLTVL.

The chain combines TRBV19 with TRBJ1-2, with D hard to call. CDR1 is LNHDA and CDR2 is SQIVND in the germline V gene (reference sequence). The V gene lost 6 bases and the J gene lost 4 bases, with 12 bases spanning the gap. The CDR3 is 13 residues long. The CDR3 loop reads CASRHDTIYGYTF. The CDR3 DNA follows: TGTGCCAGTAGGCATGACACGATCTATGGCTACACCTTC.